This T cell receptor beta chain emerged from a study of cytomegalovirus exposure and HLA in healthy donors. About the study: An earlier analysis found fewer than 120 million unique TCR beta sequences from around 180 million T cells. Unique TCRs numbering 75 million to 95 million, obtained from HLA-typed donors, made up an early data release.

Germline V gives CDR1 SGHAT, CDR2 FQNNGV. CDR3 length equals 16 residues. Trimming took 5 bases from V and 8 from J; bases not matched to a gene: 11. About this clone itself: Its target is unknown.

General study results and limits: Upon later analysis, TCR association rates were observed to vary by HLA locus, being highest for DRB1 and lowest for HLA-C.

PCR involved 60 Vbeta and 13 Jbeta primers. The repertoire was sequenced with immunoSEQ multiplex PCR; TCRdb's copy has only in-frame clones and lacks some. The sample lists 180,000 or so clones; approximately 78% were seen once. This receptor was taken from a young woman in good health and CMV-seronegative. Material: PBMCs. This chain uses TRBV11-2 with TRBJ2-1, with 11 bases aligning to TRBD1. CDR3: CASSQPGQGVSYEQFF. CDR3 DNA: TGTGCCAGCAGCCAACCGGGACAGGGGGTTTCGTATGAGCAGTTCTTC.